This is a list of T cell receptor beta chains from one sample in a study of beta chain features in type 1 diabetes. Profiling relied on immunoSEQ multiplex PCR, and the TCRdb table lists in-frame clones only, not all of them. The sample carries roughly 150,000 clones, about 9.1% recorded once. Material: central memory CD4+ T cells from blood. Every receptor here comes from a woman between 18 and 30 years old in good health. Both conserved end residues are part of each CDR3. A D gene is named only where the DNA matches it firmly. Some rows mark clone size as missing; the rest say once, few, many or name a class of expanded clone.

TGTGCCAGCAGCTTAGTGGGAGGGGAGCAGTTCTTC CASSLVGGEQFF . TRBD2 TRBJ2-1 TRBV13
TGTGCCAGCAGGAATAGCGGGGGGATACAGACTGAAGCTTTCTTT CASRNSGGIQTEAFF few . TRBJ1-1 TRBV27
TGTGCCAGTAGTAATCCGTCGAGCTCCTACGAGCAGTACTTC CASSNPSSSYEQYF few . TRBJ2-7 TRBV19
TGTGCCAGCAGCCCTCAGGGTTCTCAAGAGACCCAGTACTTC CASSPQGSQETQYF few . TRBJ2-5 TRBV7-3
TGCGCCAGCAGCTTGCTAGCGGGAGAATCAGATACGCAGTATTTT CASSLLAGESDTQYF few TRBD2 TRBJ2-3 TRBV5-1
TGTGCCTGGAGTGTACTCCTAGGGCAGGGGCAGCCCCAGCATTTT CAWSVLLGQGQPQHF . . TRBJ1-5 TRBV30
TGTGCCAGCAGTCCCAGGACAGGGGGGAGCACCGGGGAGCTGTTTTTT CASSPRTGGSTGELFF . TRBD1 TRBJ2-2 TRBV27
TGTGCCATCAGTGAAGCCCCAGGGCTGACCACCGGGGAGCTGTTTTTT CAISEAPGLTTGELFF . . TRBJ2-2 TRBV10-3
TGCGCCAGCAGCTTGGGGACAGTGAACACTGAAGCTTTCTTT CASSLGTVNTEAFF many . TRBJ1-1 TRBV5-1
TGCAGCGTTGGGACAGGGGGCTACAATGAGCAGTTCTTC CSVGTGGYNEQFF many TRBD1 TRBJ2-1 TRBV29-1
TGTGCCAGCAGCTTGCGACTAGCGGGAACGGAGACCCAGTACTTC CASSLRLAGTETQYF . TRBD2 TRBJ2-5 TRBV13
TGTGCCAGCAGCCCTACACGGCAGGGAGGCGACGAGCAGTACTTC CASSPTRQGGDEQYF . . TRBJ2-7 TRBV9
TGCGCCAGCAGCCAACTTCGGACTAGCGGGGCCGACAATGAGCAGTTCTTC CASSQLRTSGADNEQFF once TRBD2 TRBJ2-1 TRBV4-1
TGCGCCAGCAGCCCCCGGACTAGCGGGAGAGGCACAGATACGCAGTATTTT CASSPRTSGRGTDTQYF . TRBD2 TRBJ2-3 TRBV4-1
TGTGCCAGCAGCCAAGATCGAGTGTCCTATAATTCACCCCTCCACTTT CASSQDRVSYNSPLHF few . TRBJ1-6 TRBV14
TGTGCCAGCAGCCCGTCGAGAACGCAGTACTTC CASSPSRTQYF few . TRBJ2-7 TRBV11-3
TGTGCCAGTATCTGGACAGCCACAGATACGCAGTATTTT CASIWTATDTQYF . . TRBJ2-3 TRBV2
TGTGCCAGCAGCCAATCTTCAACCGGGGAGGACATTCAGTACTTC CASSQSSTGEDIQYF . . TRBJ2-4 TRBV16
TGTGCCAGCGGAAATACTAGCGGGAGTAGAGGAGAGACCCAGTACTTC CASGNTSGSRGETQYF . TRBD2 TRBJ2-5 TRBV11-2
TGTGCCATCAGTGAGGAGGGGGCCGCTGAAGCTTTCTTT CAISEEGAAEAFF . TRBD1 TRBJ1-1 TRBV10-3
TGTGCCAGCTCTCAAGGACAGGGTAGGCCTGAAAACCTGTTTTTT CASSQGQGRPENLFF few TRBD1 TRBJ1-4 TRBV18
TGCGCCAGCAGCTTGGTCCCAGGGGGCGGTTACGAGCAGTACTTC CASSLVPGGGYEQYF few TRBD1 TRBJ2-7 TRBV5-1
TGTGCCGGCAGCCCGCGGGACAGATTACAAGAGACCCAGTACTTC CAGSPRDRLQETQYF . . TRBJ2-5 TRBV7-9
TGCAGCGTTGTGTTGACAGGGGGCTACCCTGAAGCTTTCTTT CSVVLTGGYPEAFF few TRBD1 TRBJ1-1 TRBV29-1
TGTGCCAGCAGCCATCAATTCTTACAGGGGGCTGCGGGCACTGAAGCTTTCTTT CASSHQFLQGAAGTEAFF few TRBD1 TRBJ1-1 TRBV4-2
TGTGCCAGCAGCCCCGGACTAGCCCTCGCCGAGCAGTACTTC CASSPGLALAEQYF few TRBD2 TRBJ2-7 TRBV11-3
TGCGCCAGCAGCCCCTCCGGGACAGGGTCGGATACGCAGTATTTT CASSPSGTGSDTQYF . TRBD1 TRBJ2-3 TRBV5-1
TGTGCCAGTGAGGGCCGAGAGGGAGCCAAAAACATTCAGTACTTC CASEGREGAKNIQYF few . TRBJ2-4 TRBV19
TGTGCCAGCAGATCCCCGGGGGGGAGTGGGCATTTT CASRSPGGSGHF . . TRBJ1-5 TRBV6-6
TGTGCCAGCAGTCCTAGCGGGGGGGCCGCCGAGACCCAGTACTTC CASSPSGGAAETQYF few TRBD2 TRBJ2-5 TRBV6-4
TGTGCCAGCAGAGCTGGACAGGGGAATAATTCACCCCTCCACTTT CASRAGQGNNSPLHF . TRBD1 TRBJ1-6 TRBV25-1
TGTGCCTGGGGTCAGAATTATGGCTACACCTTC CAWGQNYGYTF few . TRBJ1-2 TRBV30
TGCGCCAGCAGCTTGGAGAGGGCGTACGAGCAGTACTTC CASSLERAYEQYF . . TRBJ2-7 TRBV5-1
TGCGCCAGCAGCCAAGAAGCACAGACAGTCCTATTCTATGGCTACACCTTC CASSQEAQTVLFYGYTF few . TRBJ1-2 TRBV4-3
TGTGCCAGCAGCCTAGGGACAGGGGAATTTTACACCTTC CASSLGTGEFYTF few TRBD1 TRBJ1-2 TRBV7-3
TGTGCCAGCTCGGAGGGATCCACAGATACGCAGTATTTT CASSEGSTDTQYF few . TRBJ2-3 TRBV18
TGCGCCAGCAGCTCGGCAGGGGGCGCAGATACGCAGTATTTT CASSSAGGADTQYF few TRBD1 TRBJ2-3 TRBV5-1
TGCGCCAGCAGCCAGGACAGGGAAATAGGCAATCAGCCCCAGCATTTT CASSQDREIGNQPQHF few TRBD1 TRBJ1-5 TRBV4-3
TGTGCCAGCAGCTTAGGGACTAGCGGGAGGGAGACCCAGTACTTC CASSLGTSGRETQYF . TRBD2 TRBJ2-5 TRBV7-2
TGTGCCAGCCGGGAGGTGGGGTTCGGCTACACCTTC CASREVGFGYTF . . TRBJ1-2 TRBV2
TGCGCCAGCAGCATCCCCGGGAGGGCCATCCATGAGCAGTTCTTC CASSIPGRAIHEQFF few TRBD2 TRBJ2-1 TRBV5-1
TGCAGCGGACTAAACACTGAAGCTTTCTTT CSGLNTEAFF many . TRBJ1-1 TRBV29-1
TGTGCCAGCAGCTTAGCGCTGCCGGGACAGGGGGAAGAGACCCAGTACTTC CASSLALPGQGEETQYF few TRBD1 TRBJ2-5 TRBV11-1
TGTGCCAGCAGCGGGGGACTCGGGACAGCTTACTTC CASSGGLGTAYF few TRBD1 TRBJ1-2 TRBV9
TGTGCCAGCAGCTCCCGACTAGCGGGAGGGGGGGATGAGCAGTTCTTC CASSSRLAGGGDEQFF few TRBD2 TRBJ2-1 TRBV7-6
TGTGCCTGGACTAGCGGGAGGGCGTCCTGGGCTGAGCAGTTCTTC CAWTSGRASWAEQFF . TRBD2 TRBJ2-1 TRBV30